This is a list of T cell receptor beta chains from one sample in a study of shared clonotypes between healthy human individuals. Using immunoSEQ multiplex PCR, the repertoire was profiled, and TCRdb retains in-frame clones only, with some absent. This table holds 2 million to 2.5 million clones, about nine tenths found once. Sequencing was done on a sample of naive CD4+ T cells from PBMCs. The receptors originated from a young man in good health. Some clones in this sample may be carry-over from other donors' samples. CDR3s include the opening cysteine and the closing phenylalanine or tryptophan. The order of the fields is clone size, D gene, J gene, CDR3 length, V gene, CDR3 protein, CDR3 DNA. The D gene is left open where the match is weak. Clone size is stated in some rows and not others, as once, few, many or a class when expanded.

size: .; D: .; J: TRBJ1-1; length: 15; V: TRBV4-2; CDR3: CASSPGHGRIAEAFF; DNA: TGTGCCAGCAGCCCCGGCCACGGAAGAATCGCTGAAGCTTTCTTT
size: .; D: .; J: TRBJ2-5; length: 11; V: TRBV5-7; CDR3: CASRARETQYF; DNA: TGTGCCAGCAGGGCCCGTGAGACCCAGTACTTC
size: .; D: .; J: TRBJ2-3; length: 15; V: TRBV6-1; CDR3: CASSEASQSTDTQYF; DNA: TGTGCCAGCAGTGAAGCGTCACAGAGCACAGATACGCAGTATTTT
size: .; D: .; J: TRBJ2-3; length: 15; V: TRBV5-4; CDR3: CASSATGRVTDTQYF; DNA: TGTGCCAGCAGCGCAACAGGACGGGTCACAGATACGCAGTATTTT
size: .; D: .; J: TRBJ2-1; length: 14; V: TRBV5-1; CDR3: CASSSDPWDSEQFF; DNA: TGCGCCAGCAGCTCGGACCCCTGGGATTCTGAGCAGTTCTTC
size: few; D: TRBD1; J: TRBJ1-1; length: 13; V: TRBV5-6; CDR3: CASSSRDRVEAFF; DNA: TGTGCCAGCAGCTCCCGGGACAGGGTGGAAGCTTTCTTT
size: .; D: .; J: TRBJ1-5; length: 15; V: TRBV5-5; CDR3: CASSRVLGVGQPQHF; DNA: TGTGCCAGCAGCCGGGTTTTGGGGGTTGGTCAGCCCCAGCATTTT
size: .; D: .; J: TRBJ2-1; length: 15; V: TRBV9; CDR3: CASSVDGRTYNEQFF; DNA: TGTGCCAGCAGCGTAGATGGTAGAACCTACAATGAGCAGTTCTTC
size: .; D: .; J: TRBJ1-2; length: 15; V: TRBV18; CDR3: CASSPPLQGNYGYTF; DNA: TGTGCCAGCTCACCACCGTTACAGGGTAACTATGGCTACACCTTC
size: .; D: TRBD2; J: TRBJ2-7; length: 18; V: TRBV5-1; CDR3: CASSPPTSGSLGLDEQYF; DNA: TGCGCCAGCAGTCCTCCGACTAGCGGGAGTTTAGGTTTGGACGAGCAGTACTTC
size: .; D: .; J: TRBJ2-7; length: 14; V: TRBV30; CDR3: CAWKTPSRLYEQYF; DNA: TGTGCCTGGAAGACCCCTAGCAGACTATACGAGCAGTACTTC
size: .; D: TRBD1; J: TRBJ1-1; length: 14; V: TRBV2; CDR3: CASSSQGFVPGAFF; DNA: TGTGCCAGCAGTTCACAGGGGTTTGTCCCGGGAGCTTTCTTT
size: once; D: .; J: TRBJ2-7; length: 19; V: TRBV5-6; CDR3: CASSLGGLLVRDSSYEQYF; DNA: TGTGCCAGCAGCTTGGGTGGACTATTAGTCAGGGATTCCTCCTACGAGCAGTACTTC
size: .; D: TRBD1; J: TRBJ2-3; length: 15; V: TRBV11-3; CDR3: CASSLRTGGADTQYF; DNA: TGTGCCAGCAGCTTAAGGACAGGGGGAGCAGATACGCAGTATTTT
size: .; D: .; J: TRBJ2-2; length: 15; V: TRBV10-3; CDR3: CAISESIMNTGELFF; DNA: TGTGCCATCAGTGAGTCGATAATGAACACCGGGGAGCTGTTTTTT
size: .; D: TRBD1; J: TRBJ2-7; length: 14; V: TRBV7-9; CDR3: CASSPGQGAYEQYF; DNA: TGTGCCAGCAGCCCTGGACAGGGAGCCTACGAGCAGTACTTC
size: once; D: .; J: TRBJ2-2; length: 15; V: TRBV7-2; CDR3: CASSPLRGNTGELFF; DNA: TGTGCCAGCAGCCCCCTAAGGGGGAACACCGGGGAGCTGTTTTTT
size: .; D: .; J: TRBJ1-3; length: 16; V: TRBV5-1; CDR3: CASSYRPQGSGNTIYF; DNA: TGCGCCAGCAGCTACCGTCCCCAGGGATCTGGAAACACCATATATTTT
size: .; D: .; J: TRBJ1-1; length: 20; V: TRBV11-3; CDR3: CASSLDSISLQVLLNTEAFF; DNA: TGTGCCAGCAGCTTAGATAGTATTAGTCTACAGGTACTACTGAACACTGAAGCTTTCTTT
size: .; D: .; J: TRBJ2-3; length: 14; V: TRBV14; CDR3: CASSQDDSTDTQYF; DNA: TGTGCCAGCAGCCAAGATGACAGCACAGATACGCAGTATTTT
size: .; D: .; J: TRBJ1-4; length: 14; V: TRBV7-9; CDR3: CASSSGGQGEKLFF; DNA: TGTGCCAGCAGCTCGGGGGGGCAGGGCGAAAAACTGTTTTTT
size: .; D: .; J: TRBJ2-7; length: 14; V: TRBV5-7; CDR3: CASSLGRDLLPQYF; DNA: TGTGCCAGCAGCTTGGGACGGGATCTGCTACCGCAGTACTTC
size: .; D: .; J: TRBJ2-4; length: 16; V: TRBV28; CDR3: CASSPNGGGALNIQYF; DNA: TGTGCCAGCAGTCCGAACGGAGGAGGGGCATTGAACATTCAGTACTTC
size: .; D: TRBD1; J: TRBJ2-3; length: 14; V: TRBV7-9; CDR3: CASSATGATDTQYF; DNA: TGTGCCAGCAGCGCGACAGGGGCCACAGATACGCAGTATTTT
size: .; D: .; J: TRBJ2-3; length: 15; V: TRBV4-3; CDR3: CASSGHPGGADTQYF; DNA: TGCGCCAGCAGCGGACACCCTGGCGGCGCAGATACGCAGTATTTT
size: .; D: .; J: TRBJ2-7; length: 15; V: TRBV27; CDR3: CASSSLRTTGDEQYF; DNA: TGTGCCAGCAGTTCCCTACGGACTACCGGCGATGAGCAGTACTTC
size: .; D: .; J: TRBJ2-7; length: 14; V: TRBV28; CDR3: CASLQGGSSYEQYF; DNA: TGTGCCAGCTTACAGGGAGGGTCCTCGTACGAGCAGTACTTC
size: once; D: .; J: TRBJ2-3; length: 12; V: TRBV29-1; CDR3: CSVGPSTDTQYF; DNA: TGCAGCGTGGGACCGAGCACAGATACGCAGTATTTT
size: .; D: TRBD1; J: TRBJ1-5; length: 16; V: TRBV28; CDR3: CASSLGQRYSNQPQHF; DNA: TGTGCCAGCAGTTTGGGACAGAGATATAGCAATCAGCCCCAGCATTTT
size: .; D: .; J: TRBJ2-3; length: 19; V: TRBV4-2; CDR3: CASSHSLRSRGGGTDTQYF; DNA: TGTGCCAGCAGCCATTCCCTGAGGTCGAGGGGGGGCGGCACAGATACGCAGTATTTT
size: .; D: .; J: TRBJ2-1; length: 16; V: TRBV11-1; CDR3: CASSLAGEGWVNEQFF; DNA: TGTGCCAGCAGCTTAGCGGGGGAAGGCTGGGTCAATGAGCAGTTCTTC
size: .; D: .; J: TRBJ2-2; length: 12; V: TRBV19; CDR3: CASSPPLGELFF; DNA: TGTGCCAGCAGCCCTCCCCTCGGGGAGCTGTTTTTT
size: .; D: .; J: TRBJ2-7; length: 15; V: TRBV28; CDR3: CASSLSGKSSYEQYF; DNA: TGTGCCAGCAGCCTTAGCGGCAAGAGCTCCTACGAGCAGTACTTC
size: .; D: TRBD2; J: TRBJ2-1; length: 18; V: TRBV27; CDR3: CASSFWGLAGGSDNEQFF; DNA: TGTGCCAGCAGTTTTTGGGGACTAGCGGGAGGAAGTGACAATGAGCAGTTCTTC
size: .; D: .; J: TRBJ2-2; length: 11; V: TRBV11-2; CDR3: CATSGAGELFF; DNA: TGTGCCACTTCGGGAGCCGGGGAGCTGTTTTTT
size: .; D: TRBD1; J: TRBJ2-1; length: 14; V: TRBV5-4; CDR3: CASSAPDRAGEQFF; DNA: TGTGCCAGCAGCGCCCCTGACAGGGCAGGTGAGCAGTTCTTC
size: .; D: TRBD1; J: TRBJ1-2; length: 16; V: TRBV5-4; CDR3: CASSQGRGRTNYGYTF; DNA: TGTGCCAGCAGCCAGGGCAGGGGGCGAACTAACTATGGCTACACCTTC
size: .; D: .; J: TRBJ2-3; length: 14; V: TRBV5-1; CDR3: CASSFGLSQDTQYF; DNA: TGCGCCAGCAGCTTTGGGTTAAGCCAAGATACGCAGTATTTT
size: .; D: TRBD1; J: TRBJ1-4; length: 15; V: TRBV18; CDR3: CASSPPGTGIEKLFF; DNA: TGTGCCAGCTCACCACCGGGGACAGGGATTGAAAAACTGTTTTTT
size: .; D: .; J: TRBJ1-1; length: 12; V: TRBV7-9; CDR3: CASSFSPAEAFF; DNA: TGTGCCAGCAGCTTTTCCCCCGCAGAAGCTTTCTTT
size: .; D: TRBD2; J: TRBJ2-1; length: 17; V: TRBV7-8; CDR3: CASSERTSGSSYNEQFF; DNA: TGTGCCAGCAGCGAACGGACTAGCGGGAGTTCCTACAATGAGCAGTTCTTC
size: .; D: TRBD2; J: TRBJ2-3; length: 16; V: TRBV7-9; CDR3: CASSPLAGAYTDTQYF; DNA: TGTGCCAGCAGCCCCCTAGCGGGAGCATACACAGATACGCAGTATTTT
size: .; D: .; J: TRBJ2-5; length: 14; V: TRBV5-1; CDR3: CASSLLGTSETQYF; DNA: TGCGCCAGCAGCTTATTGGGTACGTCGGAGACCCAGTACTTC
size: .; D: TRBD2; J: TRBJ2-7; length: 13; V: TRBV30; CDR3: CAWEGSGRRGQYF; DNA: TGTGCCTGGGAAGGTAGCGGGAGAAGGGGGCAGTACTTC
size: .; D: .; J: TRBJ2-5; length: 15; V: TRBV7-3; CDR3: CASSLMHGIQETQYF; DNA: TGTGCCAGCAGCTTAATGCACGGCATCCAAGAGACCCAGTACTTC
size: .; D: .; J: TRBJ2-3; length: 15; V: TRBV6-8; CDR3: CASSSIPHLTDTQYF; DNA: TGTGCCAGCAGTTCTATCCCGCATCTCACAGATACGCAGTATTTT
size: .; D: .; J: TRBJ1-2; length: 15; V: TRBV18; CDR3: CASTPPRDRIHGYTF; DNA: TGTGCCAGCACCCCCCCCCGGGACCGCATCCATGGCTACACCTTC
size: .; D: .; J: TRBJ1-5; length: 13; V: TRBV2; CDR3: CASSEQGDQPQHF; DNA: TGTGCCAGCAGTGAACAGGGCGATCAGCCCCAGCATTTT
size: .; D: TRBD2; J: TRBJ2-3; length: 13; V: TRBV14; CDR3: CASSQEISGRTYF; DNA: TGTGCCAGCAGCCAAGAAATTAGCGGGAGAACGTATTTT
size: once; D: TRBD1; J: TRBJ1-5; length: 15; V: TRBV6-5; CDR3: CASTQTGASNQPQHF; DNA: TGTGCCAGCACCCAAACAGGGGCCAGCAATCAGCCCCAGCATTTT